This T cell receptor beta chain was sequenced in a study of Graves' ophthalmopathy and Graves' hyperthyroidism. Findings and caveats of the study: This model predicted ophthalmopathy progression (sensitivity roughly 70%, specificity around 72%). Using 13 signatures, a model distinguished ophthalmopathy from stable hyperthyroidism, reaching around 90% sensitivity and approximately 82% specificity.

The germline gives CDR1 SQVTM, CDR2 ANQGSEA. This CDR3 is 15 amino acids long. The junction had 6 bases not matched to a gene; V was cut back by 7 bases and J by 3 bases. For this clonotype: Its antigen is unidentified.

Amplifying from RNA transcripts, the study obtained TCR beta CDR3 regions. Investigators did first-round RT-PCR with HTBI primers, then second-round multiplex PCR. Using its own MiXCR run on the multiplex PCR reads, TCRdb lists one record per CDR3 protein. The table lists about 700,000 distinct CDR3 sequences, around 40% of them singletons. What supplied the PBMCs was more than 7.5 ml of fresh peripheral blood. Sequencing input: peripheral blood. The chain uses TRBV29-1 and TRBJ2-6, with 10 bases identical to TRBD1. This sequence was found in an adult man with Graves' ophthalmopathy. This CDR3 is CSGETGGGGANVLTF. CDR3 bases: TGCAGCGGGGAGACAGGGGGCGGTGGGGCCAACGTCCTGACTTTC.